The next 8 T cell receptor beta chains were all read from a single sample in a study of blood T cell repertoires in COVID-19. Here immunoSEQ multiplex PCR was the method, and the copy in TCRdb shows in-frame clones only, minus some. The repertoire holds some 170,000 clones, more than 75% seen once, with approximately 8.7% in the top ten. Sequencing was performed on peripheral blood. The receptor source for this set is a woman in her seventies with acute or convalescent COVID-19.

This clone was seen ten or more times. V and J are TRBV30 and TRBJ1-6, with a possible D match to TRBD1 (5 bases). Looked up from germline, CDR1 is GTSNPN and CDR2 is SVGIG (reference sequence). This CDR3 has 12 residues. Trimming shortened V by 2 bases and J by 14 bases, and 13 bases separated the two germline ends. Here the CDR3 reads CAWSKTVEALHF. The CDR3 nucleotides read TGTGCCTGGAGTAAGACAGTCGAGGCCCTCCACTTT.

For the CDR3, the DNA is TGCGCCAGCAGCCAAGCGGCAGGGGGCCTCACTGAAGCTTTCTTT. Its protein is CASSQAAGGLTEAFF. The chain recombines TRBV4-3 with TRBJ1-1, with TRBD1 matching over 8 bases. Germline values: CDR1 LGHNA, CDR2 YSLEER. This CDR3 spans 15 amino acids. The V gene end was trimmed by 1 base and the J gene end by 4 bases; junction bases not matched to a gene: 5.

The chain combines TRBV5-6 with TRBJ1-5, with a possible D match to TRBD1 (5 bases). CDR3 length equals 14 residues. The germline gives CDR1 SGHDT, CDR2 YYEEEE. V was cut by 3 bases and J by 5 bases, with 12 bases left in between. The CDR3 DNA reads as TGTGCCAGCAGCTGGTGGGGCGTCGATCAGCCCCAGCATTTT. Its protein is CASSWWGVDQPQHF.

V is TRBV6-2 or TRBV6-3 and J is TRBJ1-2; 7 positions match TRBD1. CDR1 and CDR2 (germline): MNHEY, SVGEGT. V shed 6 bases, J shed 5 bases, and the junction held 6 bases outside the gene matches. The CDR3 is made up of 13 amino acids. CDR3 sequence (DNA): TGTGCCAGCAGCAGTCTACAGGGGTATGGCTACACCTTC. Protein product: CASSSLQGYGYTF.

V is TRBV4-1 and J is TRBJ1-1, with a tentative D call TRBD1 (6 bases). Germline V gene sequence: CDR1 MGHRA, CDR2 YSYEKL. V gave up 3 bases and J gave up 0 bases, with 11 bases separating them. The CDR3 runs 15 residues. CDR3 nucleotides: TGCGCCAGCAGCCACCAGGACAGTCTGAACACTGAAGCTTTCTTT. Its protein product is CASSHQDSLNTEAFF.

This clone showed up just once. This rearrangement joins TRBV2 to TRBJ1-1; no firm D call. This CDR3 is 14 amino acids long. The germline V gene has CDR1 SNHLY and CDR2 FYNNEI. V dropped 7 bases and J dropped 0 bases, with 12 bases sitting between them. CDR3 in DNA: TGTGCCAGCATAGCGTGGGGTATGAACACTGAAGCTTTCTTT. Encoded protein: CASIAWGMNTEAFF.

This rearrangement joins TRBV30 to TRBJ1-1; D remains ambiguous. Per the germline V gene, CDR1 is GTSNPN and CDR2 is SVGIG (reference sequence). The CDR3 is 14 amino acids. V lost 1 base to trimming and J lost 0 bases, with 9 bases between them. CDR3 amino acids: CAWSGSGVNTEAFF. The CDR3, as DNA: TGTGCCTGGAGTGGATCCGGTGTGAACACTGAAGCTTTCTTT.

In its sample, this clone was seen once. J is TRBJ2-2 and V is TRBV4-3; 10 positions agree with TRBD2. Trimming took 5 bases from V and 6 from J; bases not matched to a gene: 6. The CDR3 has 15 amino acids. Germline values: CDR1 LGHNA, CDR2 YSLEER. For the CDR3, the DNA is TGCGCCAGCAGCGAGCGGGGGGGCTTCGCCGGGGAGCTGTTTTTT. Amino acid sequence: CASSERGGFAGELFF.